The rows below give T cell receptor beta chains drawn from one sample of a study of cytomegalovirus exposure and HLA in healthy donors. Sequencing was performed with immunoSEQ multiplex PCR; in TCRdb, only in-frame clones are kept and a portion is missing. This sample has approximately 160,000 clones, with approximately 80% found just once. Sequencing was performed on PBMCs. The receptors derive from a man in his late teens or twenties in good health and CMV-seronegative. Both conserved end residues are part of each CDR3. A D gene is named only where the DNA matches it firmly. Clone sizes are given selectively: once, few, many, or a class where the clone is expanded.

TGTGCCAGCAGCTCCCCGGGACTAACGAGGGAGACCCAGTACTTC,CASSSPGLTRETQYF,TRBD2,NA,TRBJ2-5,TRBV7-2
TGTGCCAGCAGCTTAGCGGGGCCTTCCTACGAGCAGTACTTC,CASSLAGPSYEQYF,TRBD2,once,TRBJ2-7,TRBV5-6
TGTGCCAGCAGCTTACGGGTCGCCTACAATGAGCAGTTCTTC,CASSLRVAYNEQFF,NA,NA,TRBJ2-1,TRBV11-3
TGTGCCAGCAGCTCAGAACTAGCCATGGGCACAGATACGCAGTATTTT,CASSSELAMGTDTQYF,NA,NA,TRBJ2-3,TRBV11-3
TGCGCCAGCAGCCAAGGGCCCCTCTACGAGCAGTACTTC,CASSQGPLYEQYF,NA,NA,TRBJ2-7,TRBV4-3
TGTGCCAGCAGCTTAGTGTATTACAGGCCCACAGATACGCAGTATTTT,CASSLVYYRPTDTQYF,NA,NA,TRBJ2-3,TRBV11-2
TGTGCCAGCAGTGTAACTAGCCGGATAGTAGATGAGCAGTTCTTC,CASSVTSRIVDEQFF,NA,NA,TRBJ2-1,TRBV6-4
TGTGCCAGCAGCCCACAGACAGGCTGGGGAGTAACTGAAGCTTTCTTT,CASSPQTGWGVTEAFF,NA,once,TRBJ1-1,TRBV5-6
TGTGCCAGCAGTGACTCGACTGAGACAGATACGCAGTATTTT,CASSDSTETDTQYF,NA,few,TRBJ2-3,TRBV6-4
TGTGCCAGCAGTCCAAGGGAGTCCTCCTACGAGCAGTACTTC,CASSPRESSYEQYF,NA,once,TRBJ2-7,TRBV2
TGTGCCAGCAGTCCCCGCCCCCGGAGGCCTTACAATGAGCAGTTCTTC,CASSPRPRRPYNEQFF,NA,NA,TRBJ2-1,TRBV28
TGTGCCAGCAGATCCGGGGGAATTAGCAATCAGCCCCAGCATTTT,CASRSGGISNQPQHF,NA,NA,TRBJ1-5,TRBV2
TGTGCCACCAGCAGGGACAGGGGATCAAACTATGGCTACACCTTC,CATSRDRGSNYGYTF,TRBD1,NA,TRBJ1-2,TRBV15
TGTGCCAGCATCCAAGACAGGGCGAATGAGCAGTTCTTC,CASIQDRANEQFF,TRBD1,once,TRBJ2-1,TRBV2
TGTGCCAGCAGCTTGACTAGCGGGGAGCTGTTTTTT,CASSLTSGELFF,NA,NA,TRBJ2-2,TRBV7-9
TGTGCCAGCAGCTTGGGGGGGGTCTACGAGCAGTACTTC,CASSLGGVYEQYF,TRBD2,NA,TRBJ2-7,TRBV7-9
TGTGCCAGCAGTAAGACATACTACGAGCAGTACTTC,CASSKTYYEQYF,NA,NA,TRBJ2-7,TRBV25-1
TGCACCAGCAGCCAAGATCACTGCCCCCGCCTACTTTTGGGGGGAGATACGCAGTATTTT,CTSSQDHCPRLLLGGDTQYF,NA,NA,TRBJ2-3,TRBV1
TGTGCCAGCAGACTTCAGACTGCCAAAGACTACGAGCAGTACTTC,CASRLQTAKDYEQYF,NA,NA,TRBJ2-7,TRBV28
TGTGCCAGCAGCTATCTAGCGGGATACGAGCAGTACTTC,CASSYLAGYEQYF,TRBD2,NA,TRBJ2-7,TRBV11-2
TGTGCCACCTCTTACGAGGGACAGGGTATTAATGAGCAGTTCTTC,CATSYEGQGINEQFF,TRBD1,NA,TRBJ2-1,TRBV19
TGTGCCAGCAGCACTCCGGGACTTAGCCATGTGAACACTGAAGCTTTCTTT,CASSTPGLSHVNTEAFF,NA,few,TRBJ1-1,TRBV5-6
TGTGCCAGCAGCTGGGACAGGGAGAATGAAAAACTGTTTTTT,CASSWDRENEKLFF,TRBD1,NA,TRBJ1-4,TRBV6-5
TGTGCCAGCTCCATCCTATCAAAGACTGATAGCAATCAGCCCCAGCATTTT,CASSILSKTDSNQPQHF,NA,NA,TRBJ1-5,TRBV18
TGTGCCAGCAGTTTCCAGCGAGACACAGATACGCAGTATTTT,CASSFQRDTDTQYF,NA,NA,TRBJ2-3,TRBV28
TGTGCCATCAGCGACAGTCGCGATAATTCACCCCTCCACTTT,CAISDSRDNSPLHF,NA,NA,TRBJ1-6,TRBV10-3
TGTGCCATCCTCTCCCCCGACAGCCACTATGGCTACACCTTC,CAILSPDSHYGYTF,NA,NA,TRBJ1-2,TRBV10-3